This TCR beta chain was observed in a study of T cells after yellow fever vaccination. Across the study: Preparation of fractions with low cell numbers was performed using SMART-Seq v4 Ultra Low Input.

About this clonotype: Its antigen is unknown.

TCR cDNA, made by 5'RACE template switching, carried an added universal primer site and UMIs. TCRdb called the 5' RACE reads again in MiXCR, with one record for every CDR3 protein. The sample holds roughly 99,000 distinct CDR3 sequences, around 5.8% seen once. Findings and caveats of the study: Compared with primary, the secondary response was weaker and peaked at day 5, not 15.

The CDR3 has 13 amino acids. Trimming pared 6 bases from V and 7 bases from J, leaving 15 bases between. Germline CDR1 MNHNS, CDR2 SASEGT. The sequence came from a man aged 18 to 29 who received the YFV17D yellow fever vaccine. V gene TRBV6-1 combines with J gene TRBJ1-1; D gene uncertain. Sequenced material: CD8+ T cells sorted from PBMCs, taken 10 days after the yellow fever booster vaccination. This CDR3 reads CASSADPLDEAFF. The CDR3 coding sequence is TGTGCCAGCAGCGCGGACCCCCTCGATGAAGCTTTCTTT.